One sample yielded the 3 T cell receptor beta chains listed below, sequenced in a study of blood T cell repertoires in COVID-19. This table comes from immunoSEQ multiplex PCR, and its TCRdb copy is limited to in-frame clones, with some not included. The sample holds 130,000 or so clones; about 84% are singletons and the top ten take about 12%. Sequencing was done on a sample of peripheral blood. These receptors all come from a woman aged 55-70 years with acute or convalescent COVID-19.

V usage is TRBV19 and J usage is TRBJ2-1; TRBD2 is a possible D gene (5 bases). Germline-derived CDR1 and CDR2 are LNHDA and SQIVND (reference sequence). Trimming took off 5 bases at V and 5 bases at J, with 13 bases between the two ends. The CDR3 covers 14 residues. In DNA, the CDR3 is TGTGCCAGTAGTTACCGGGAAGTCCACAATGAGCAGTTCTTC. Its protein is CASSYREVHNEQFF.

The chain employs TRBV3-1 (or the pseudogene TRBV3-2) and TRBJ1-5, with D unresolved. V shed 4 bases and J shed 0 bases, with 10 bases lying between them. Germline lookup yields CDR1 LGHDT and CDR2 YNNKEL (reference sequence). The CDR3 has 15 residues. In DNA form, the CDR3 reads TGTGCCAGCAGCCCGGAGGGATATAGCAATCAGCCCCAGCATTTT. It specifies CASSPEGYSNQPQHF.

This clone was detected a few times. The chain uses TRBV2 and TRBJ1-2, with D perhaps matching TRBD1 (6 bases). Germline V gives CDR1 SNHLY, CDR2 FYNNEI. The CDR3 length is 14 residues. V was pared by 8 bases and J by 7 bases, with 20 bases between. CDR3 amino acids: CASRLQGMSGGYTF. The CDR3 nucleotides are TGTGCCAGCCGACTTCAGGGGATGTCGGGTGGCTACACCTTC.